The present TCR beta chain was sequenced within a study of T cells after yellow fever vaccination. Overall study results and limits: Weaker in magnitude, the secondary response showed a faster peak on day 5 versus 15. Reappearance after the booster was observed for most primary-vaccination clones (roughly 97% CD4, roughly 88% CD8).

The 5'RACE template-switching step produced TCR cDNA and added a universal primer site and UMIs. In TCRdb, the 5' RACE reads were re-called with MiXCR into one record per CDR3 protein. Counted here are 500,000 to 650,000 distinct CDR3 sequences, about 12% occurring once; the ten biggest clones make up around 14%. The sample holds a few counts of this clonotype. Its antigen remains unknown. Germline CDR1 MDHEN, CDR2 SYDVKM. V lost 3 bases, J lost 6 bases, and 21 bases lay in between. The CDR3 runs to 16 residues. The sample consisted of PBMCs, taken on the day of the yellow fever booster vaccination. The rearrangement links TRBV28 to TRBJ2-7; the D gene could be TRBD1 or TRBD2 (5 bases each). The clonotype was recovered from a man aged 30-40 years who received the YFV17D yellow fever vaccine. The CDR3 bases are TGTGCCAGCAGTTTGACGGGGCCGACACCTACTCTCGAGCAGTACTTC. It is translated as CASSLTGPTPTLEQYF.